This TCR beta chain was obtained from a study of cytomegalovirus exposure and HLA in healthy donors. Study outcomes and limitations: The authors enumerated 180 or so TCR beta chains as linked to cytomegalovirus. Most TCR sequences showed up rarely, but some public TCRs showed up in many donors. Specific recognition of CMV antigens was confirmed in vitro for a few chains (all CMV-associated).

The donors were members of the validation cohort comprising approximately 110 subjects, separate from the roughly 650-subject first cohort. The method was immunoSEQ multiplex PCR; TCRdb's version includes in-frame clones alone and lacks a portion of them. The sample has roughly 270,000 clones, approximately 88% seen once. Trimming stripped 8 bases from V and 5 bases from J, with 22 bases between. Germline V gives CDR1 SGHTA, CDR2 FQGNSA. This CDR3 comprises 16 residues. With respect to this clone: Its antigen is as yet unknown.

This chain links TRBV7-2 with TRBJ2-1; TRBD2 might be the D (6 bases). Sequencing was done on a sample of PBMCs. The sequence was obtained from a young woman in good health and CMV-seronegative. This CDR3 reads CASSDPLRDRDNEQFF. The CDR3 DNA reads TGTGCCAGCTCCGACCCATTGCGGGATAGGGACAATGAGCAGTTCTTC.